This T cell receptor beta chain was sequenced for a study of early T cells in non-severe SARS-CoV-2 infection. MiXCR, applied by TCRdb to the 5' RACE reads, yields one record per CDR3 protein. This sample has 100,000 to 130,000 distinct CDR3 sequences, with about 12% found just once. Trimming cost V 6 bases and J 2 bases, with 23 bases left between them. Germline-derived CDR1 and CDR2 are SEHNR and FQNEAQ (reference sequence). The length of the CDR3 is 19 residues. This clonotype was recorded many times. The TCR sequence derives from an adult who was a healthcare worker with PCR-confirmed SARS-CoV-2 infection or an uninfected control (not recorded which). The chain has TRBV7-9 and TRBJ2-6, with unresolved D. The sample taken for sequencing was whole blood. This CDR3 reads CASRGIGPPPSAGANVLTF. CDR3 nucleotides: TGTGCCAGCAGGGGGATCGGACCGCCCCCGTCGGCTGGGGCCAACGTCCTGACTTTC.